Listed below are T cell receptor beta chains from one sample, sequenced in a study of blood T cell repertoires in COVID-19. Libraries were prepared by immunoSEQ multiplex PCR; TCRdb keeps only in-frame clonotypes and omits some of them. The profile covers fewer than 250,000 clones, with 80% appearing a single time and about 6.3% taken by the ten largest. Material for sequencing was peripheral blood. All receptors come from a man in his fifties or sixties with acute or convalescent COVID-19. CDR3s include the opening cysteine and the closing phenylalanine or tryptophan. The order of the fields is D gene, V gene, J gene, clone size, CDR3 protein, CDR3 DNA. The D gene is left open where the match is weak. Not every row has a clone size; where given, it reads once, few, many or a size class.

>TRBD1|TRBV27|TRBJ2-3|NA
CASPGGTSTDTQYF
TGTGCCAGCCCAGGGGGAACTAGCACAGATACGCAGTATTTT
>NA|TRBV12-3/TRBV12-4|TRBJ2-2|NA
CASSFKGTGELFF
TGTGCCAGCAGTTTTAAGGGGACCGGGGAGCTGTTTTTT
>TRBD1|TRBV6-2/TRBV6-3|TRBJ2-3|NA
CASRPTGVDTQYF
TGTGCCAGCAGACCTACAGGGGTAGATACGCAGTATTTT
>NA|TRBV12-5|TRBJ2-7|NA
CASGERAPGSYEQYF
TGTGCTAGTGGAGAACGGGCCCCGGGATCCTACGAGCAGTACTTC
>NA|TRBV6-5|TRBJ1-2|few
CASSYSGGSGGYTF
TGTGCCAGCAGTTACTCCGGGGGATCGGGTGGCTACACCTTC
>TRBD1|TRBV6-5|TRBJ2-1|NA
CASSTGQGLNEQFF
TGTGCCAGCAGTACGGGACAGGGGCTGAATGAGCAGTTCTTC
>NA|TRBV2|TRBJ2-1|NA
CASCEEVAAGNEQFF
TGTGCCAGCTGTGAGGAGGTAGCGGCGGGGAATGAGCAGTTCTTC
>TRBD2|TRBV7-9|TRBJ2-1|NA
CASSFTSGNDQFF
TGTGCCAGCAGCTTCACTAGCGGGAATGACCAGTTCTTC
>NA|TRBV19|TRBJ2-3|NA
CASKEGGPMDTQYF
TGTGCCAGTAAGGAGGGGGGGCCGATGGATACGCAGTATTTT
>NA|TRBV10-3|TRBJ1-5|once
CAISEPGWQPQHF
TGTGCCATCAGTGAACCAGGGTGGCAGCCCCAGCATTTT
>TRBD2|TRBV3-1/TRBV3-2|TRBJ2-7|once
CASSPGTSGETYEQYF
TGTGCCAGCAGCCCTGGGACTAGCGGGGAAACCTACGAGCAGTACTTC
>NA|TRBV10-3|TRBJ2-7|NA
CAISEERQALYEQYF
TGTGCCATCAGTGAGGAACGGCAGGCCCTCTACGAGCAGTACTTC
>NA|TRBV5-1|TRBJ1-4|NA
CASSLDRPNEKLFF
TGCGCCAGCAGCTTAGACAGACCTAATGAAAAACTGTTTTTT
>NA|TRBV27|TRBJ1-5|once
CASSFYSNQPQHF
TGTGCCAGCAGTTTTTATAGCAATCAGCCCCAGCATTTT
>TRBD1|TRBV2|TRBJ1-5|NA
CASRGRDSGNQPQHF
TGTGCCAGCAGGGGCCGGGACAGTGGCAATCAGCCCCAGCATTTT
>NA|TRBV10-3|TRBJ1-1|NA
CAISEYGQTFEAFF
TGTGCCATCAGTGAGTACGGACAGACGTTTGAAGCTTTCTTT
>TRBD1|TRBV27|TRBJ1-5|NA
CASSRDRDQPQHF
TGTGCCAGCAGCCGAGACAGGGATCAGCCCCAGCATTTT
>NA|TRBV10-3|TRBJ1-5|NA
CAISPQGSGNQPQHF
TGTGCCATCAGTCCCCAGGGGTCGGGCAATCAGCCCCAGCATTTT
>TRBD1|TRBV5-5|TRBJ1-5|NA
CASSWGQGSNQPQHF
TGTGCCAGCAGCTGGGGACAGGGTAGCAATCAGCCCCAGCATTTT
>NA|TRBV12-5|TRBJ2-7|NA
CASGLVGWQGIGVQYF
TGTGCTAGTGGTTTGGTAGGGTGGCAGGGGATTGGCGTGCAGTACTTC
>NA|TRBV21-1|TRBJ1-2|NA
CASSKEVRPDYGYTF
TGTGCCAGCAGCAAAGAAGTCAGGCCAGACTATGGCTACACCTTC
>NA|TRBV2|TRBJ1-2|NA
CASMGANYGYTF
TGTGCCAGCATGGGAGCTAACTATGGCTACACCTTC
>TRBD1|TRBV5-4|TRBJ1-2|NA
CASSFTGQGLGYTF
TGTGCCAGCAGCTTCACCGGACAGGGACTTGGCTACACCTTC
>TRBD1|TRBV6-1|TRBJ1-6|medium-sized
CASSELGGVGSPLHF
TGTGCCAGCAGTGAATTAGGGGGCGTTGGTTCACCCCTCCACTTT
>NA|TRBV27|TRBJ1-2|NA
CASSLYPPQQGINYGYTF
TGTGCCAGCAGTTTATACCCCCCCCAACAGGGCATTAACTATGGCTACACCTTC
>NA|TRBV7-9|TRBJ2-3|NA
CASSSKSRSDTQYF
TGTGCCAGCAGCTCCAAGTCCCGGTCGGATACGCAGTATTTT
>TRBD2|TRBV9|TRBJ2-1|NA
CASSDLAGSYNEQFF
TGTGCCAGCAGCGATTTAGCGGGATCCTACAATGAGCAGTTCTTC
>NA|TRBV6-6|TRBJ2-7|NA
CASTSADSYEQYF
TGTGCCAGCACTAGCGCGGACTCCTACGAGCAGTACTTC
>NA|TRBV27|TRBJ2-1|once
CASSFSSREPNEQFF
TGTGCCAGCAGTTTTTCCAGCCGGGAACCGAATGAGCAGTTCTTC
>TRBD1|TRBV19|TRBJ1-2|few
CACPGTGGDGYTF
TGTGCCTGCCCCGGGACAGGGGGCGATGGCTACACCTTC
>TRBD1|TRBV5-4|TRBJ1-1|NA
CASSLKGAAEAFF
TGTGCCAGCAGCTTAAAGGGGGCGGCTGAAGCTTTCTTT
>NA|TRBV5-6|TRBJ2-7|NA
CASSRDTYEQYF
TGTGCCAGCAGCCGGGACACCTACGAGCAGTACTTC
>TRBD2|TRBV5-1|TRBJ2-1|NA
CASSRLAGTSYNEQFF
TGCGCCAGCAGCCGACTAGCGGGGACCTCCTACAATGAGCAGTTCTTC
>TRBD2|TRBV4-2|TRBJ2-3|NA
CASTRTSGGTDTQYF
TGTGCCAGCACCCGGACTAGCGGGGGGACAGATACGCAGTATTTT
>NA|TRBV30|TRBJ1-1|NA
CAWTLGPKAFF
TGTGCCTGGACACTAGGACCAAAAGCTTTCTTT
>NA|TRBV6-6|TRBJ2-7|NA
CASRLADEQYF
TGTGCCAGCAGACTAGCAGATGAGCAGTACTTC
>NA|TRBV19|TRBJ1-5|NA
CASSLPISRTYQPQHF
TGTGCCAGTAGCTTACCGATCTCCAGGACATATCAGCCCCAGCATTTT
>NA|TRBV7-2|TRBJ1-3|NA
CASSLTTGNTIYF
TGTGCCAGCAGCTTAACGACGGGGAACACCATATATTTT
>NA|TRBV4-3|TRBJ2-7|NA
CASSQDQGLYEQYF
TGCGCCAGCAGCCAAGACCAGGGGCTCTACGAGCAGTACTTC
>NA|TRBV9|TRBJ1-1|NA
CASSVNGVDTEAFF
TGTGCCAGCAGCGTGAACGGGGTGGACACTGAAGCTTTCTTT
>NA|TRBV12-2|TRBJ2-4|NA
CASRPPGGAGERVAKNIQYF
TGTGCAAGTCGCCCCCCAGGGGGAGCGGGAGAAAGGGTAGCCAAAAACATTCAGTACTTC
>TRBD1|TRBV2|TRBJ1-4|once
CASRIQGAPDEKLFF
TGTGCCAGCAGGATACAGGGGGCCCCGGATGAAAAACTGTTTTTT
>TRBD2|TRBV6-6|TRBJ2-7|NA
CASRISGSPEQYF
TGTGCCAGCAGGATTAGCGGGAGTCCCGAGCAGTACTTC
>TRBD2|TRBV29-1|TRBJ2-3|NA
CSASPSGGATDTQYF
TGCAGCGCCTCTCCTAGCGGGGGGGCCACAGATACGCAGTATTTT
>TRBD1|TRBV7-2|TRBJ1-6|NA
CASSSPNGGQRGSPLHF
TGTGCCAGCAGCTCCCCGAACGGGGGACAGAGAGGTTCACCCCTCCACTTT
>NA|TRBV2|TRBJ1-6|NA
CASRPSRGASNSPLHF
TGTGCCAGCCGTCCATCCAGGGGTGCGTCCAATTCACCCCTCCACTTT
>TRBD1|TRBV6-5|TRBJ1-1|NA
CASRETGFNTEAFF
TGTGCCAGCAGGGAGACAGGGTTTAACACTGAAGCTTTCTTT
>TRBD1|TRBV3-1/TRBV3-2|TRBJ1-1|NA
CASSQELRGSGAFF
TGTGCCAGCAGCCAAGAACTCAGGGGGTCTGGAGCTTTCTTT